This T cell receptor (beta chain) was observed in a study of naive and memory T cell subsets. TCR cDNA received a 3' ligated oligonucleotide that carried a UMI. Four PCR rounds used nested alpha and beta constant region primers plus the SP2 primer. MiXCR, applied by TCRdb to the 5' RACE reads, yields one record per CDR3 protein. Of approximately 32,000 distinct CDR3 sequences listed, around 15% are singletons. Germline V gene sequence: CDR1 MNHEY, CDR2 SVGEGT. CDR3 length: 10 residues. Losses at the gene ends were 8 bases for V and 9 bases for J; bases not matched to a gene: 4. This receptor was identified in a female donor in good health. This rearrangement joins TRBV6-2 or TRBV6-3 to TRBJ2-7, with 7 bases matching TRBD1. Here the CDR3 DNA reads TGTGCCAGCGGACAGGCGGGGCAGTACTTC. This codes for CASGQAGQYF.